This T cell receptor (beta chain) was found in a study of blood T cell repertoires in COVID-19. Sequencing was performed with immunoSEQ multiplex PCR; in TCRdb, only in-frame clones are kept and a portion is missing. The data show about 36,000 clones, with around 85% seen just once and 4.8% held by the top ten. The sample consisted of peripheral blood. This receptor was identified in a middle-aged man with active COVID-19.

The CDR3 nucleotides read TGCGCCAGCAGCCAGGGGACAGGCCTCTGGGACGAGCAGTACTTC. Residues: CASSQGTGLWDEQYF. The chain combines TRBV4-1 with TRBJ2-7; 8 positions agree with TRBD1. Germline values: CDR1 MGHRA, CDR2 YSYEKL. V gave up 3 bases and J gave up 5 bases; unmatched junction bases: 9. This CDR3 contains 15 residues.